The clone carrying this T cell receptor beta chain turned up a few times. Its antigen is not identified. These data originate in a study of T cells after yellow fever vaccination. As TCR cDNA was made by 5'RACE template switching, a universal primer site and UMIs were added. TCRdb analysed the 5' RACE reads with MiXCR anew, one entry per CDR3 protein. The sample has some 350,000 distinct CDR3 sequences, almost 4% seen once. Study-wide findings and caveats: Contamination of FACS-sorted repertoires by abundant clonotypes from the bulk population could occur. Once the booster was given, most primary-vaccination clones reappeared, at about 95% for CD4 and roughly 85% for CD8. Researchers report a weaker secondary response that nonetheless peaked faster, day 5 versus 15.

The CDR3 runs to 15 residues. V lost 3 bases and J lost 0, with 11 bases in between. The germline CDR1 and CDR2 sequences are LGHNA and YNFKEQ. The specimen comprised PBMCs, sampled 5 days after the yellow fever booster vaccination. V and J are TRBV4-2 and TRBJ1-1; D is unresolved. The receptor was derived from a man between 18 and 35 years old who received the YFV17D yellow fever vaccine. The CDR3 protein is CASSQVQPVNTEAFF. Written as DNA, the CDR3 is TGTGCCAGCAGCCAGGTACAACCTGTGAACACTGAAGCTTTCTTT.